One sample yielded the 15 T cell receptor beta chains listed below, sequenced in a study of cytomegalovirus exposure and HLA in healthy donors. The PCR contained 60 Vbeta and 13 Jbeta primers. Profiling relied on immunoSEQ multiplex PCR, and the TCRdb table lists in-frame clones only, not all of them. This repertoire shows a few hundred thousand clones, approximately 79% found once; its top ten account for 1.5% to 2%. Material for sequencing was PBMCs. These receptor sequences come from a man aged 18 to 30 in good health and CMV-seronegative.

V is TRBV7-6 and J is TRBJ2-7; D perhaps matches TRBD2 (6 bases). The CDR3 length is 15 residues. Germline loops: CDR1 SGHVS, CDR2 FNYEAQ. The V and J ends lost 1 base and 4 bases respectively, with 14 bases between them. CDR3 in amino acids: CASSLGDSRSYEQYF. In nucleotides, the CDR3 is TGTGCCAGCAGCTTAGGGGACTCCAGATCTTACGAGCAGTACTTC.

The chain has TRBV4-2 and TRBJ1-2; D is unresolved. CDR1 and CDR2 from the germline V gene are LGHNA and YNFKEQ. Trimming shortened V by 0 bases and J by 6 bases, and 2 bases separated the two germline ends. The CDR3 covers 11 residues. The CDR3 DNA reads TGTGCCAGCAGCCAAGACGATGGCTACACCTTC. It codes for CASSQDDGYTF.

The genes are TRBV19 and TRBJ1-4; tentative D call: TRBD1 (5 bases). This CDR3 is built from 15 residues. The germline V gene encodes CDR1 LNHDA and CDR2 SQIVND (reference sequence). Trimming removed 4 bases from V and 4 bases from J, with 13 bases in between. The CDR3: CASSTSTVDNEKLFF. The CDR3 DNA follows: TGTGCCAGTAGTACCTCGACAGTAGATAATGAAAAACTGTTTTTT.

The chain couples TRBV25-1 to TRBJ2-7; the match to TRBD1 covers 8 bases. V trimming: 6 bases; J trimming: 1 base; junction bases outside the gene matches: 5. CDR1 MGHDK and CDR2 SYGVNS come from the germline V gene. The CDR3 spans 14 residues. The CDR3 DNA sequence: TGTGCCAGCAGAGCGACAGGGGAATCCTACGAGCAGTACTTC. This codes for CASRATGESYEQYF.

The rearrangement uses TRBV19 and TRBJ1-1; D is perhaps TRBD1 (6 bases). V gave up 3 bases and J gave up 5 bases, with 10 bases separating them. Germline V gene sequence: CDR1 LNHDA, CDR2 SQIVND (reference sequence). This CDR3 comprises 13 residues. The CDR3, as DNA: TGTGCCAGTAGTATCAACAGGGCAACTGAAGCTTTCTTT. It codes for CASSINRATEAFF.

The chain combines TRBV27 with TRBJ2-5, with D possibly being TRBD1 (6 bases). The CDR3 loop spans 13 amino acids. Germline V gene lookup returns CDR1 MNHEY and CDR2 SMNVEV (reference sequence). The V end lost 5 bases, the J end lost 1 base, and 8 bases lay between the germline ends. The CDR3 is CASSRDTQETQYF. The CDR3 coding sequence is TGTGCCAGCAGTAGGGACACCCAAGAGACCCAGTACTTC.

The V gene is TRBV25-1, the J gene TRBJ1-1; 9 bases fit TRBD1. The CDR3 runs to 14 residues. Per the germline V gene, CDR1 is MGHDK and CDR2 is SYGVNS. J was trimmed by 4 bases and V by 6 bases; bases with no gene match: 6. The CDR3 loop is CASRKGTGSTEAFF. As DNA, the CDR3 is TGTGCCAGCAGAAAAGGGACAGGGTCCACTGAAGCTTTCTTT.

The CDR3 nucleotides are TGTGCCAGCAGCCAAAGGTTCGGAGGGATCCAAGAGACCCAGTACTTC. It specifies CASSQRFGGIQETQYF. This sequence joins TRBV14 and TRBJ2-5; tentative D call: TRBD2 (6 bases). Germline CDR1 reads SGHDN; CDR2 reads FVKESK. V was pared by 2 bases and J by 1 base, with 14 bases between. This CDR3 region has 16 residues.

The chain couples TRBV9 to TRBJ2-3; D possibly corresponds to TRBD2 (6 bases). The germline V gene has CDR1 SGDLS and CDR2 YYNGEE. V gave up 0 bases and J gave up 3 bases, with 8 bases separating them. The CDR3 contains 14 residues. Here the CDR3 reads CASSVAGLTDTQYF. The CDR3 coding sequence is TGTGCCAGCAGCGTAGCTGGACTAACAGATACGCAGTATTTT.

V and J are TRBV6-5 and TRBJ2-2; tentatively, D is TRBD2 (5 bases). Germline V gene sequence: CDR1 MNHEY, CDR2 SVGAGI. Trimming took 0 bases from V and 7 from J, leaving 15 bases between them. The CDR3 loop spans 16 amino acids. The CDR3 sequence: CASSYSLPGINGELFF. Here the CDR3 DNA reads TGTGCCAGCAGTTACTCGTTACCGGGGATCAACGGGGAGCTGTTTTTT.

The chain employs TRBV28 and TRBJ1-1; 7 bases agree with TRBD1. The CDR3 has 18 residues. The ends lost 3 bases at V and 4 bases at J; junction bases unmatched: 17. CDR1 MDHEN and CDR2 SYDVKM come from the germline V gene. DNA of the CDR3: TGTGCCAGCAGTTTGGTTCCCGATAGGACAGGCAGCCTCACTGAAGCTTTCTTT. Its translation is CASSLVPDRTGSLTEAFF.

The chain carries TRBV9 and TRBJ1-1; 9 nucleotides agree with TRBD1. The CDR3 is 15 residues long. The ends lost 2 bases at V and 5 bases at J; junction bases unmatched: 7. Germline V gives CDR1 SGDLS, CDR2 YYNGEE. CDR3 coding DNA: TGTGCCAGCAGCGTCGGGGACAGGGCAAGAACTGAAGCTTTCTTT. It specifies CASSVGDRARTEAFF.

The V and J genes are TRBV9 and TRBJ1-2, with 7 nucleotides matching TRBD1. The J segment lost 0 bases and the V segment lost 4 bases, leaving 15 bases of the junction unmatched. The CDR3 contains 18 residues. Per germline, CDR1 SGDLS and CDR2 YYNGEE. The CDR3 coding sequence is TGTGCCAGCAGCCCGAGTGAAGGGGGCGGCTTAACTAACTATGGCTACACCTTC. Protein product: CASSPSEGGGLTNYGYTF.

This sequence joins TRBV30 and TRBJ1-1, with 9 bases aligning to TRBD1. The trim removed 3 bases at V and 7 bases at J, leaving 6 bases unmatched. CDR3 length equals 13 residues. The germline gives CDR1 GTSNPN, CDR2 SVGIG (reference sequence). In DNA form, the CDR3 reads TGTGCCTGGAGGGGGACAGGGAGGGGTGAAGCTTTCTTT. Residues: CAWRGTGRGEAFF.

A single count supports this clone. This rearrangement joins TRBV7-3 to TRBJ2-1; 11 positions match TRBD2. Germline CDR1 reads SGHTA; CDR2 reads FQGTGA. J gave up 5 bases and V 0 bases, and 3 bases lay outside the gene matches. CDR3 length equals 16 residues. The CDR3 loop is CASSLTTSGVDNEQFF. CDR3 sequence (DNA): TGTGCCAGCAGCTTAACGACTAGCGGGGTGGACAATGAGCAGTTCTTC.